This TCR beta chain stems from a study of Graves' ophthalmopathy and Graves' hyperthyroidism. This clonotype occurred many times. The authors amplified TCR beta CDR3 regions, and they did so from RNA transcripts for repertoire sequencing. HTBI-primed first-round RT-PCR preceded second-round multiplex PCR. In TCRdb, the multiplex PCR reads were re-called with MiXCR into one record per CDR3 protein. The sample records about 700,000 distinct CDR3 sequences, roughly 40% being singletons. V dropped 5 bases and J dropped 2 bases, with 4 bases sitting between them. CDR3 length equals 13 residues. Germline lookup yields CDR1 SGHTA and CDR2 FQGTGA.

This receptor was identified in an adult man with Graves' ophthalmopathy. The chain employs TRBV7-3 and TRBJ2-6, with D hard to call. Source material: peripheral blood. CDR3 nucleotides: TGTGCCAGCAGCGACACTGGGGCCAACGTCCTGACTTTC. It specifies CASSDTGANVLTF. The variable domain in full, completed from reference TRBV7-3 and TRBJ2-6, reads GAGVSQTPSNKVTEKGKYVELRCDPISGHTALYWYRQSLGQGPEFLIYFQGTGAADDSGLPNDRFFAVRPEGSVSTLKIQRTERGDSAVYLCASSDTGANVLTFGAGSRLTVL.